These 13 T cell receptor beta chains were all obtained from the same sample, sequenced in a study of T cell responses to AZD1222 COVID-19 vaccine. Clones were sequenced by immunoSEQ multiplex PCR, and TCRdb holds only the in-frame ones, with some missing. Of some 95,000 clones listed, roughly 89% are singletons. Sample: peripheral blood, taken on day 0 of MenACWY control vaccination. The receptors come from an adult in good health.

This chain joins TRBV7-9 and TRBJ2-7, with D perhaps matching TRBD1 (6 bases). Germline CDR1 and CDR2: SEHNR and FQNEAQ (reference sequence). This CDR3 is 14 amino acids long. Trimming removed 5 bases from V and 5 bases from J, with 16 bases in between. CDR3 amino acids: CASSLGGQHHEQYF. For the CDR3, the DNA is TGTGCCAGCAGCCTCGGTGGACAGCACCACGAGCAGTACTTC. The full variable domain, in which reference TRBV7-9 and TRBJ2-7 provide the parts outside the CDR3, is DTGVSQNPRHKITKRGQNVTFRCDPISEHNRLYWYRQTLGQGPEFLTYFQNEAQLEKSRLLSDRFSAERPKGSFSTLEIQRTEQGDSAMYLCASSLGGQHHEQYFGPGTRLTVT.

This clone is a singleton in its sample. The chain employs TRBV3-1 (or the pseudogene TRBV3-2) and TRBJ2-3; 9 positions match TRBD2. The length of the CDR3 is 15 residues. Germline V gene data show CDR1 as LGHDT and CDR2 as YNNKEL (reference sequence). V dropped 7 bases and J dropped 7; count of bases not matched to a gene: 12. CDR3 in DNA: TGTGCCAGCAACCTAGGGCGGGGGGGCTCAAATACGCAGTATTTT. Its translation is CASNLGRGGSNTQYF.

On this clone itself: Different DNA sequences within this sample yield the same CDR3. The chain has TRBV18 and TRBJ1-5; D uncertain. Germline V gene sequence: CDR1 KGHSH, CDR2 LQKENI. This CDR3 comprises 14 residues. V shed 3 bases and J shed 0 bases, with 6 bases lying between them. The CDR3 sequence is CASSPADSNQPQHF. The CDR3 DNA sequence: TGTGCCAGCTCACCGGCGGATAGCAATCAGCCCCAGCATTTT. Filled out from reference TRBV18 and TRBJ1-5, the complete variable domain reads NAGVMQNPRHLVRRRGQEARLRCSPMKGHSHVYWYRQLPEEGLKFMVYLQKENIIDESGMPKERFSAEFPKEGPSILRIQQVVRGDSAAYFCASSPADSNQPQHFGDGTRLSIL.

J is TRBJ1-2 and V is TRBV20-1; D is uncertain. This CDR3 contains 11 residues. Germline CDR1 DFQATT, CDR2 SNEGSKA (reference sequence). V was shortened by 1 base and J by 8 bases, with 8 bases between the two germline ends. This CDR3 reads CSARGLKGYTF. CDR3 coding DNA: TGCAGTGCTAGAGGACTAAAGGGCTACACCTTC.

The chain employs TRBV5-8 and TRBJ1-5; D not resolved. CDR3 length: 12 residues. Germline V gene data show CDR1 as SGHTS and CDR2 as YDEGEE. Trimming stripped 0 bases from V and 6 bases from J, with 4 bases between. CDR3 sequence (DNA): TGTGCCAGCAGCTTGGCCGGTCAGCCCCAGCATTTT. This gives the protein CASSLAGQPQHF.

The CDR3 DNA is TGCGCCAGCAGCCAAGGGCTAGCGGGGGGAGAGACCCAGTACTTC. Its protein product is CASSQGLAGGETQYF. This chain uses TRBV4-3 with TRBJ2-5; 11 nucleotides match TRBD2. The V and J ends lost 1 base and 4 bases, in that order; junction bases with no gene match: 2. The germline CDR1 and CDR2 sequences are LGHNA and YSLEER. This CDR3 contains 15 residues.

This clone appeared a single time. This chain uses TRBV19 with TRBJ1-6, with a weak D call TRBD1 (6 bases). The V and J ends lost 5 bases and 7 bases respectively, with 9 bases between them. CDR1 and CDR2 from the germline V gene are LNHDA and SQIVND (reference sequence). This CDR3 has 13 residues. The DNA for the CDR3 is TGTGCCAGTAGTCCACAGGGAAATTCACCCCTCCACTTT. Translation: CASSPQGNSPLHF.

The chain employs TRBV19 and TRBJ2-2; no firm D call. The germline V and J ends were trimmed by 3 bases and 4 bases, with 6 bases remaining between them. The CDR3 loop spans 13 amino acids. The germline V gene encodes CDR1 LNHDA and CDR2 SQIVND (reference sequence). The CDR3 coding sequence is TGTGCCAGTAGTATTGGCGTCACCGGGGAGCTGTTTTTT. This encodes CASSIGVTGELFF.

This clone came up a few times. The chain is built from TRBV11-1 and TRBJ2-1, with 12 bases fitting TRBD2. The ends lost 0 bases at V and 8 bases at J; junction bases unmatched: 8. The CDR3 sequence is 17 residues long. Germline loops: CDR1 SGHAT, CDR2 FQDESV (reference sequence). CDR3 nucleotides: TGTGCCAGCAGCTTAGCCGCTAGCGGGGGGGCGGTGGATGAGCAGTTCTTC. Protein: CASSLAASGGAVDEQFF.

J is TRBJ1-1 and V is TRBV11-1, with D possibly matching TRBD1 (6 bases). CDR3 size: 13 residues. The germline gives CDR1 SGHAT, CDR2 FQDESV (reference sequence). V lost 3 bases and J 5 bases, leaving 10 bases between the germline ends. This chain's CDR3 is CASSFSRGTEAFF. The CDR3 DNA sequence: TGTGCCAGCAGCTTTTCGAGGGGGACTGAAGCTTTCTTT. Filled out from reference TRBV11-1 and TRBJ1-1, the complete variable domain reads EAEVAQSPRYKITEKSQAVAFWCDPISGHATLYWYRQILGQGPELLVQFQDESVVDDSQLPKDRFSAERLKGVDSTLKIQPAELGDSAMYLCASSFSRGTEAFFGQGTRLTVV.

The CDR3 spells CASIGDLLNTEAFF. In DNA form, the CDR3 reads TGTGCCAGCATCGGGGACCTCTTGAACACTGAAGCTTTCTTT. V is TRBV7-9 and J is TRBJ1-1; D perhaps matches TRBD1 (5 bases). CDR3 length: 14 residues. V dropped 7 bases and J dropped 0 bases, with 12 bases sitting between them. CDR1 is SEHNR, CDR2 FQNEAQ, per germline (reference sequence).

As DNA, the CDR3 is TGCGCCAGCAGCCAAGAGACAGTTTCCTACGAGCAGTACTTC. Translating gives CASSQETVSYEQYF. This chain links TRBV4-3 with TRBJ2-7; the D gene is possibly TRBD1 (5 bases). The CDR3 covers 14 residues. Germline CDR1 reads LGHNA; CDR2 reads YSLEER. V was cut by 0 bases and J by 1 base, with 7 bases left in between.

The J gene is TRBJ1-1, the V gene TRBV5-4, with a tentative D call TRBD1 (6 bases). The CDR3 covers 15 residues. CDR1 is SGHNT and CDR2 is YYREEE in the germline V gene (reference sequence). Trimming removed 0 bases from V and 1 base from J, with 10 bases in between. CDR3 sequence: CASSLGPGQNTEAFF. The CDR3 DNA is TGTGCCAGCAGCTTGGGGCCGGGACAGAACACTGAAGCTTTCTTT.